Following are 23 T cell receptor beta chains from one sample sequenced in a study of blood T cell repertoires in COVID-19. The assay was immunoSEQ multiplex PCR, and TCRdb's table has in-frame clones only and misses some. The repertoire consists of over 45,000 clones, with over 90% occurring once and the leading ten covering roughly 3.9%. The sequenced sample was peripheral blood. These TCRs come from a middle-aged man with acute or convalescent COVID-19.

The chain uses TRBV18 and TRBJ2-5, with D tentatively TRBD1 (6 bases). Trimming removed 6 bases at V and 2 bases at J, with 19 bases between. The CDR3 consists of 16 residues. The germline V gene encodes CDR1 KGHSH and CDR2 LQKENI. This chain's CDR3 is CASSPMPGQRQETQYF. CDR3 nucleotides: TGTGCCAGCTCTCCCATGCCCGGACAGAGACAAGAGACCCAGTACTTC.

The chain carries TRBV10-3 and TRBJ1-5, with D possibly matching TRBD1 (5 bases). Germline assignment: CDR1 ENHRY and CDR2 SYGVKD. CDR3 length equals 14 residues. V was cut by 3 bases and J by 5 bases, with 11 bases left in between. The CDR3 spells CAISDWGEDQPQHF. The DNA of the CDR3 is TGTGCCATCAGTGATTGGGGGGAAGATCAGCCCCAGCATTTT.

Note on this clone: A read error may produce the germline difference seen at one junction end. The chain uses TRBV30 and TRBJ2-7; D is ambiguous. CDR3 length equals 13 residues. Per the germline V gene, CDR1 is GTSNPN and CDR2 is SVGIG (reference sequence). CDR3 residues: CAWSGSYNQVLHF. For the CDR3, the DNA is TGTGCCTGGAGTGGGTCCTACAACCAGGTCCTGCACTTC.

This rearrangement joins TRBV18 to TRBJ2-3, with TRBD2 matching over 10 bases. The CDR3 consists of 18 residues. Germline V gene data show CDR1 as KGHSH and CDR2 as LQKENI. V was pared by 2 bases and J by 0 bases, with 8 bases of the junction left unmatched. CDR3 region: CASSPIPSGSYSTDTQYF. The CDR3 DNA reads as TGTGCCAGCTCACCAATCCCTAGCGGGAGCTATAGCACAGATACGCAGTATTTT.

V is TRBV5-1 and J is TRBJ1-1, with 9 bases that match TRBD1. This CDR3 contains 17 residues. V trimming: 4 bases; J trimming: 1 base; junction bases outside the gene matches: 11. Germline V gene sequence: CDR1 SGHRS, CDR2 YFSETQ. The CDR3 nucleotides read TGCGCCAGCAGCCTGCCTGGGACAGGGTTGAGGAACACTGAAGCTTTCTTT. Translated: CASSLPGTGLRNTEAFF. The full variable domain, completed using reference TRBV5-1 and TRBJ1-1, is KAGVTQTPRYLIKTRGQQVTLSCSPISGHRSVSWYQQTPGQGLQFLFEYFSETQRNKGNFPGRFSGRQFSNSRSEMNVSTLELGDSALYLCASSLPGTGLRNTEAFFGQGTRLTVV.

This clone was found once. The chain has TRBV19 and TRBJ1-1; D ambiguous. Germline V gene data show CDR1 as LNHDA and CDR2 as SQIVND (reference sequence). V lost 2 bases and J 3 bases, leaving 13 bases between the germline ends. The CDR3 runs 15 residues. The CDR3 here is CASSINNRVDTEAFF. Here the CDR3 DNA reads TGTGCCAGTAGTATAAATAACAGAGTGGACACTGAAGCTTTCTTT.

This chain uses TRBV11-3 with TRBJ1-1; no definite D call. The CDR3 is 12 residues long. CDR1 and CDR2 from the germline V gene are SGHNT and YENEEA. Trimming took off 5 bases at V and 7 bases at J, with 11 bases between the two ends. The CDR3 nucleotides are TGTGCCAGCAGCCTCGAACGGGTTGAAGCTTTCTTT. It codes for CASSLERVEAFF.

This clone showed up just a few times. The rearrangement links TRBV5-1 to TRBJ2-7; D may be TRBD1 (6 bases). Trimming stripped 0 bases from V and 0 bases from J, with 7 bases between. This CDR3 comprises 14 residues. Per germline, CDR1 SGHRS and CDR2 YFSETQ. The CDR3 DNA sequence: TGCGCCAGCAGCTTGGGAGGGGGCTCCTACGAGCAGTACTTC. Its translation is CASSLGGGSYEQYF.

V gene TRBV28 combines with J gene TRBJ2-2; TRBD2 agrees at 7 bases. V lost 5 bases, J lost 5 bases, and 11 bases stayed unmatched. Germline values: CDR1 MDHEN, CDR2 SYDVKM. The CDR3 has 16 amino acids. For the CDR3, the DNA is TGTGCCAGCAGTCAGGGCGGACTAGGGCGAACCGGGGAGCTGTTTTTT. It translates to CASSQGGLGRTGELFF.

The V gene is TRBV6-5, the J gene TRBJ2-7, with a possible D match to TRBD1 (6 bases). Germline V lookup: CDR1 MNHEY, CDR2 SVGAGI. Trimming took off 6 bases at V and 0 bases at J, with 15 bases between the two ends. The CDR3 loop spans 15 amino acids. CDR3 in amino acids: CASRRVGGASYEQYF. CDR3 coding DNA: TGTGCCAGCAGGAGGGTAGGGGGTGCCTCCTACGAGCAGTACTTC.

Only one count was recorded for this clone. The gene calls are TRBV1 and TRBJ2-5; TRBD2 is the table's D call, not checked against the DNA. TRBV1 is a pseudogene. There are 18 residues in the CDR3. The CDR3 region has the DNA TGCACCAGCAGCCAAGATTTGGGAGGGCTAGCGGGCCAAGAGACCCAGTACTTC. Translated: CTSSQDLGGLAGQETQYF.

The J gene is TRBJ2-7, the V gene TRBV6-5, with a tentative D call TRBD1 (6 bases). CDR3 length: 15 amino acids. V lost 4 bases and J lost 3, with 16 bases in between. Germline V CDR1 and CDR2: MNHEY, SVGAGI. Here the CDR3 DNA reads TGTGCCAGCAGTTCCGAACTGGGGGCAGGCTACGAGCAGTACTTC. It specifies CASSSELGAGYEQYF.

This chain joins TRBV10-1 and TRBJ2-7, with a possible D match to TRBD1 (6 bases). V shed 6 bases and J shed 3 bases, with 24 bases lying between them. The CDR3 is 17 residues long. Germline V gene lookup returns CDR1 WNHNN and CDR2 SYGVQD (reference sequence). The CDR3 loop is CASSEKPGQGLNYEQYF. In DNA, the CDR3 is TGCGCCAGCAGCGAGAAGCCGGGACAAGGGCTAAACTACGAGCAGTACTTC.

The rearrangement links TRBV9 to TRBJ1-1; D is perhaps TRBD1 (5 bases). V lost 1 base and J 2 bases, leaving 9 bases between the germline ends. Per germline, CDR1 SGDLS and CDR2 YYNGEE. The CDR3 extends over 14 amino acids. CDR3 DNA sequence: TGTGCCAGCAGCGTATATCAGGGAAACACTGAAGCTTTCTTT. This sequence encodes CASSVYQGNTEAFF. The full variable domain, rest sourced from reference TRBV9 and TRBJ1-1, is DSGVTQTPKHLITATGQRVTLRCSPRSGDLSVYWYQQSLDQGLQFLIQYYNGEERAKGNILERFSAQQFPDLHSELNLSSLELGDSALYFCASSVYQGNTEAFFGQGTRLTVV.

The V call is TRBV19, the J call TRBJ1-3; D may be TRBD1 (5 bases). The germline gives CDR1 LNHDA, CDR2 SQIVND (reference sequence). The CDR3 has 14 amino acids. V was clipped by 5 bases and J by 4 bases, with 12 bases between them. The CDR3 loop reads CASSFRGTGNTIYF. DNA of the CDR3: TGTGCCAGTAGTTTTCGGGGGACGGGAAACACCATATATTTT.

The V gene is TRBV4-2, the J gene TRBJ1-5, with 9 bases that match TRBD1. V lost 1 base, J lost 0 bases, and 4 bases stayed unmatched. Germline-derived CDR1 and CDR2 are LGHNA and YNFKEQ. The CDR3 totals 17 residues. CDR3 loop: CASSQAGQGYSNQPQHF. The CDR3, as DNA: TGTGCCAGCAGCCAAGCCGGACAGGGGTATAGCAATCAGCCCCAGCATTTT.

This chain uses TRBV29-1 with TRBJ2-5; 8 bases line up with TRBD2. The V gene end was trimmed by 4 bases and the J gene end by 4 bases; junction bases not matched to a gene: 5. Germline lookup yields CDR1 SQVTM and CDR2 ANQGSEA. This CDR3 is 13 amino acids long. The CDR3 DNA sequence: TGCAGCGTTGGGGGTCTAGCGGGAGAGACCCAGTACTTC. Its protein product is CSVGGLAGETQYF.

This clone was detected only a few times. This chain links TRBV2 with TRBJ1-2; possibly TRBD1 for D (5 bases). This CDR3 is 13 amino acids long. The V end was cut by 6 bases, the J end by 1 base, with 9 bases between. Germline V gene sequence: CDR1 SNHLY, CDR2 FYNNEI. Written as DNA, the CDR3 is TGTGCCAGCAGGGACACCTATAACTATGGCTACACCTTC. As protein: CASRDTYNYGYTF.

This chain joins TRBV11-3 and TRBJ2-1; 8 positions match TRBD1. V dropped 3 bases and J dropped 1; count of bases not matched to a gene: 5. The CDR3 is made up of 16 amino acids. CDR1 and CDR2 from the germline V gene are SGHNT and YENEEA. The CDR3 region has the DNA TGTGCCAGCAGCTTTCAGGGGGCGGTATCCTACAATGAGCAGTTCTTC. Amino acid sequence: CASSFQGAVSYNEQFF.

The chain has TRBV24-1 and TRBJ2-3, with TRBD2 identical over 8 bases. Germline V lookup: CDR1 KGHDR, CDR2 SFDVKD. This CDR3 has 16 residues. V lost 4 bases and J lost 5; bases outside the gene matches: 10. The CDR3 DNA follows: TGTGCCACCAGTGACCGGACTAGCATTCGTATAGATACGCAGTATTTT. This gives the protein CATSDRTSIRIDTQYF.

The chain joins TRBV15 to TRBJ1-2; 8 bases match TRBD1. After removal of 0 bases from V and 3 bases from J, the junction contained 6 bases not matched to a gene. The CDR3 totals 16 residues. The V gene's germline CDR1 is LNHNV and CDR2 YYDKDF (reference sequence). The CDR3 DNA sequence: TGTGCCACCAGCAGAGAAACCGGACAGGGCCACTATGGCTACACCTTC. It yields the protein CATSRETGQGHYGYTF.

CDR3 coding DNA: TGTGCCAGCAGCTTGGGAGGACTAGCGGTGACCTACGAGCAGTACTTC. It is translated as CASSLGGLAVTYEQYF. This sequence joins TRBV5-6 and TRBJ2-7, with 10 nucleotides matching TRBD2. Germline lookup yields CDR1 SGHDT and CDR2 YYEEEE. The ends lost 0 bases at V and 2 bases at J; junction bases unmatched: 5. CDR3 length equals 16 residues. Full variable domain (missing parts from reference TRBV5-6 and TRBJ2-7): DAGVTQSPTHLIKTRGQQVTLRCSPKSGHDTVSWYQQALGQGPQFIFQYYEEEERQRGNFPDRFSGHQFPNYSSELNVNALLLGDSALYLCASSLGGLAVTYEQYFGPGTRLTVT.

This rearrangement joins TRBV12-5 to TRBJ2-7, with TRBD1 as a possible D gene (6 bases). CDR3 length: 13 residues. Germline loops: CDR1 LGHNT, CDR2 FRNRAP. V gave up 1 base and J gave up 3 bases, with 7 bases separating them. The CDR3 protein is CASGLGQVYEQYF. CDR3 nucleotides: TGTGCTAGTGGTTTGGGACAGGTCTACGAGCAGTACTTC.